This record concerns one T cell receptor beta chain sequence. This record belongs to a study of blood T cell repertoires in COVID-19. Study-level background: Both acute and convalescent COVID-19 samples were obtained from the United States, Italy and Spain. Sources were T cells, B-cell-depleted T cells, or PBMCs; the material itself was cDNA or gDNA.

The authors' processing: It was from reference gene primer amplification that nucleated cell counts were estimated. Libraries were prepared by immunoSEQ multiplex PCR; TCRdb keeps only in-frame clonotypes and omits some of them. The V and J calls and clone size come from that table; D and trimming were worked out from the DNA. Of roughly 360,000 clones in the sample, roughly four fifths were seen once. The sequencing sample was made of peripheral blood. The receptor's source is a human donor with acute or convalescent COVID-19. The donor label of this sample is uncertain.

CDR3 DNA sequence: TGCAGCGTCAGGGGCGACGGCAATCAGCCCCAGCATTTT. It codes for CSVRGDGNQPQHF. The chain links TRBV29-1 to TRBJ1-5; possible D gene TRBD1, 6 bases. There are 13 residues in the CDR3. Germline V gene sequence: CDR1 SQVTM, CDR2 ANQGSEA. V was pared by 6 bases and J by 2 bases, with 11 bases between.